Included here is one T cell receptor beta chain sequence, with context. This entry comes from a study of early stage breast cancer tumors. Some clones are missing from TCRdb's copy, which holds only in-frame ones; the method was immunoSEQ multiplex PCR. The table shows fewer than 50,000 clones, with about 73% occurring only once. This TCR came from a person in their fifties with breast cancer. What was sequenced was blood.

CDR3 residues: CSVDDSSEAFF. CDR3 sequence (DNA): TGCAGCGTTGACGACAGTTCTGAAGCTTTCTTT. The V call is TRBV29-1, the J call TRBJ1-1; D possibly corresponds to TRBD1 (5 bases). Per the germline V gene, CDR1 is SQVTM and CDR2 is ANQGSEA. The CDR3 has 11 residues. V shed 3 bases and J shed 6 bases, with 8 bases lying between them.